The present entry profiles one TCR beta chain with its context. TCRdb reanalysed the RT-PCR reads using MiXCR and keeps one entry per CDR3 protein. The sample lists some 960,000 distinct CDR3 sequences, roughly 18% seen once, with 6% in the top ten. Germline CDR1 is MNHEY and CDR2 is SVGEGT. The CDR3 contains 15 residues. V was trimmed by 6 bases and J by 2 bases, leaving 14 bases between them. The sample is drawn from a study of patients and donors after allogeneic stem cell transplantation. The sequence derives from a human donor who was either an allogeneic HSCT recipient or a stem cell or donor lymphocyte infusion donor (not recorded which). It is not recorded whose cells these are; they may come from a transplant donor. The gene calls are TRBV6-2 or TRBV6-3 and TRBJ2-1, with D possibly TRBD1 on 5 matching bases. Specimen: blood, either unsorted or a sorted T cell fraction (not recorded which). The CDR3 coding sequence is TGTGCCAGCAGATACAGGACCTCTGCCTACAATGAGCAGTTCTTC. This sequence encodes CASRYRTSAYNEQFF.